This passage covers 29 T cell receptor beta chains from one sample sequenced in a study of T cells after yellow fever vaccination. TCRdb itself ran the 5' RACE reads through MiXCR, one entry per CDR3 protein. This sample has a few hundred thousand distinct CDR3 sequences; around a tenth occur once, and the top ten carry less than 20%. Sample: PBMCs, taken on the day of the first yellow fever vaccination. The receptors were gathered from a young man who received the YFV17D yellow fever vaccine.

The chain carries TRBV9 and TRBJ2-3; D possibly corresponds to TRBD2 (7 bases). CDR1 is SGDLS, CDR2 YYNGEE, per germline. The V end was cut by 0 bases, the J end by 1 base, with 12 bases between. This CDR3 has 16 amino acids. The CDR3 DNA reads as TGTGCCAGCAGCGTAGCGGGGGGCCCTCGCACAGATACGCAGTATTTT. Its protein product is CASSVAGGPRTDTQYF.

This clonotype is termed medium-sized (0.01 to 0.1%). The chain links TRBV4-2 to TRBJ2-3; 12 nucleotides agree with TRBD2. Per germline, CDR1 LGHNA and CDR2 YNFKEQ. V lost 1 base, J lost 3 bases, and 2 bases stayed unmatched. The CDR3 is 16 residues long. This chain's CDR3 is CASSQALAGGTDTQYF. CDR3 bases: TGTGCCAGCAGCCAAGCACTAGCGGGGGGTACAGATACGCAGTATTTT.

This clonotype was seen many times. The chain is built from TRBV6-1 and TRBJ1-2, with TRBD1 as a possible D gene (6 bases). The CDR3 is 15 amino acids. V was cut by 5 bases and J by 5 bases, with 18 bases left in between. Germline CDR1 and CDR2: MNHNS and SASEGT. CDR3 loop: CASSPGGRGRYGYTF. DNA of the CDR3: TGTGCCAGCAGTCCCGGGGGGCGGGGAAGGTATGGCTACACCTTC.

This chain connects TRBV7-9 to TRBJ2-2; no definite D call. CDR1 SEHNR and CDR2 FQNEAQ come from the germline V gene (reference sequence). The CDR3 is 13 residues long. The V end was cut by 2 bases, the J end by 6 bases, with 7 bases between. Written as DNA, the CDR3 is TGTGCCAGCAGCTTACCAGCTCCCGGGGAGCTGTTTTTT. This translates into CASSLPAPGELFF. The full variable domain, rest sourced from reference TRBV7-9 and TRBJ2-2, is DTGVSQNPRHKITKRGQNVTFRCDPISEHNRLYWYRQTLGQGPEFLTYFQNEAQLEKSRLLSDRFSAERPKGSFSTLEIQRTEQGDSAMYLCASSLPAPGELFFGEGSRLTVL.

This clonotype has a handful of counts. The chain has TRBV29-1 and TRBJ2-3, with D possibly TRBD1 on 5 matching bases. V was cut by 4 bases and J by 2 bases, with 10 bases left in between. This CDR3 comprises 13 residues. Germline V gene lookup returns CDR1 SQVTM and CDR2 ANQGSEA. CDR3 protein: CSVGARVTDTQYF. CDR3 nucleotides: TGCAGCGTTGGGGCCAGGGTCACAGATACGCAGTATTTT.

The CDR3 DNA follows: TGCGCCAGCACCCTCGGGGGAGGAGAGACCCAGTACTTC. Protein: CASTLGGGETQYF. This chain uses TRBV10-2 with TRBJ2-5; a possible D gene is TRBD2 (6 bases). Trimming removed 7 bases from V and 4 bases from J, with 13 bases in between. Germline V gives CDR1 WSHSY, CDR2 SAAADI. The CDR3 is 13 amino acids.

This clonotype appeared many times. V usage is TRBV7-9 and J usage is TRBJ1-6, with D hard to call. Trimming left V 3 bases short and J 5 bases short, with 11 bases between. Germline lookup yields CDR1 SEHNR and CDR2 FQNEAQ (reference sequence). The CDR3 is made up of 15 amino acids. CDR3 nucleotide sequence: TGTGCCAGCAGCTTTCAACCACCAGATAATTCACCCCTCCACTTT. Translation: CASSFQPPDNSPLHF.

This clonotype was detected a few times. The chain is built from TRBV18 and TRBJ1-5, with TRBD1 matching 9 bases. Germline V lookup: CDR1 KGHSH, CDR2 LQKENI. CDR3 length: 15 amino acids. With V trimmed by 5 bases and J by 7 bases, 9 bases remained unmatched. CDR3 sequence (DNA): TGTGCCAGCTCAAAAGCCGGGACAGGGAGGCAGCCCCAGCATTTT. It encodes CASSKAGTGRQPQHF.

This chain joins TRBV12-5 and TRBJ2-7; 9 positions agree with TRBD2. Germline V gene lookup returns CDR1 LGHNT and CDR2 FRNRAP. The CDR3 runs 15 residues. V was clipped by 2 bases and J by 6 bases; unmatched bases: 8. CDR3 sequence reads: CASGLTSGRGGEQYF. CDR3 DNA sequence: TGTGCTAGTGGTTTGACTAGCGGGCGTGGGGGCGAGCAGTACTTC.

This clonotype was recorded only once. The V and J genes are TRBV6-5 and TRBJ2-6; 9 bases align to TRBD1. CDR1 and CDR2 from the germline V gene are MNHEY and SVGAGI. This CDR3 contains 18 residues. The J segment lost 1 base and the V segment lost 0 bases, leaving 4 bases of the junction unmatched. The CDR3 region is CASSYSHGTGSGANVLTF. The CDR3 DNA reads as TGTGCCAGCAGTTACTCCCACGGGACAGGGTCTGGGGCCAACGTCCTGACTTTC.

This chain uses TRBV5-4 with TRBJ1-1; D might be TRBD1 (6 bases). There are 16 residues in the CDR3. V gave up 4 bases and J gave up 5 bases, with 21 bases separating them. CDR1 is SGHNT and CDR2 is YYREEE in the germline V gene (reference sequence). CDR3: CASSRPFLKQGTEAFF. CDR3 sequence (DNA): TGTGCCAGCAGCCGTCCTTTTTTAAAACAGGGTACTGAAGCTTTCTTT.

This clonotype appeared many times. V is TRBV5-6 and J is TRBJ1-6, with D hard to call. The CDR3 runs 15 residues. The germline V and J ends were trimmed by 0 bases and 3 bases, with 7 bases remaining between them. The germline V gene has CDR1 SGHDT and CDR2 YYEEEE. The CDR3 here is CASSLDGYYNSPLHF. The CDR3 DNA sequence: TGTGCCAGCAGCTTGGACGGATACTATAATTCACCCCTCCACTTT. Based on the CDR3 plus reference TRBV5-6 and TRBJ1-6, the full variable domain is DAGVTQSPTHLIKTRGQQVTLRCSPKSGHDTVSWYQQALGQGPQFIFQYYEEEERQRGNFPDRFSGHQFPNYSSELNVNALLLGDSALYLCASSLDGYYNSPLHFGNGTRLTVT.

This clonotype was recorded a few times. The chain has TRBV7-9 and TRBJ1-1; 8 bases match TRBD1. Germline V gene lookup returns CDR1 SEHNR and CDR2 FQNEAQ (reference sequence). The CDR3 sequence is 16 residues long. V was pared by 5 bases and J by 4 bases, with 12 bases of the junction left unmatched. For the CDR3, the DNA is TGTGCCAGCAGCCCGAGACAGGGGCCGTGGGTCACTGAAGCTTTCTTT. Its protein product is CASSPRQGPWVTEAFF.

The chain joins TRBV12-3 or TRBV12-4 to TRBJ2-1; 10 bases agree with TRBD2. V lost 4 bases and J lost 7; bases outside the gene matches: 13. The CDR3 runs to 17 residues. CDR3 protein: CASSSPGVGSGGNEQFF. DNA for the CDR3: TGTGCCAGCAGTTCCCCAGGGGTTGGTAGCGGGGGGAATGAGCAGTTCTTC.

This clonotype has at least ten counts. The rearrangement links TRBV6-2 or TRBV6-3 to TRBJ2-1; no clear D. V gave up 4 bases and J gave up 3 bases, with 7 bases separating them. Germline V gene sequence: CDR1 MNHEY, CDR2 SVGEGT. This CDR3 contains 13 residues. The CDR3 reads CASSSLGYNEQFF. The DNA of the CDR3 is TGTGCCAGCAGTTCCCTAGGCTACAATGAGCAGTTCTTC.

The chain has TRBV7-8 and TRBJ2-7; possible D gene TRBD1, 6 bases. Germline-derived CDR1 and CDR2 are SGHVS and FQNEAQ. The V gene lost 5 bases and the J gene lost 2 bases, with 10 bases spanning the gap. This CDR3 contains 13 residues. The CDR3: CASSKGHTYEQYV. Written as DNA, the CDR3 is TGTGCCAGCAGCAAGGGACACACCTACGAGCAGTACGTC.

This clonotype was counted a few times. This chain connects TRBV19 to TRBJ1-5; 8 nucleotides line up with TRBD1. Germline loops: CDR1 LNHDA, CDR2 SQIVND (reference sequence). J lost 5 bases, V lost 5 bases, and 8 bases had no gene match. This CDR3 spans 15 amino acids. This chain's CDR3 is CASSPRNRGYQPQHF. As DNA, the CDR3 is TGTGCCAGTAGTCCCCGGAACAGGGGGTATCAGCCCCAGCATTTT.

This clonotype was found many times. V gene TRBV4-3 combines with J gene TRBJ2-5; D may be TRBD1 (6 bases). Germline V gene sequence: CDR1 LGHNA, CDR2 YSLEER. Trimming shortened V by 3 bases and J by 1 base, and 12 bases separated the two germline ends. This CDR3 has 15 amino acids. CDR3 sequence reads: CASSQLTGFQETQYF. Written as DNA, the CDR3 is TGCGCCAGCAGCCAGCTCACAGGGTTCCAAGAGACCCAGTACTTC.

This clonotype was counted at least ten times. The rearrangement links TRBV5-1 to TRBJ1-1; D call uncertain. The CDR3 is 12 amino acids. The V gene lost 7 bases and the J gene lost 5 bases, with 12 bases spanning the gap. CDR1 and CDR2 (germline): SGHRS, YFSETQ. The DNA of the CDR3 is TGCGCCAGCCGTTCAGGCCTGACTGAAGCTTTCTTT. This translates into CASRSGLTEAFF.

This clonotype was picked up many times. The chain combines TRBV7-3 with TRBJ2-5, with D uncertain. Per germline, CDR1 SGHTA and CDR2 FQGTGA. The V end lost 2 bases, the J end lost 4 bases, and 8 bases lay between the germline ends. The CDR3 is 13 residues long. The CDR3 loop is CASSLQDRETQYF. The CDR3 DNA follows: TGTGCCAGCAGCTTACAGGACCGAGAGACCCAGTACTTC. The full variable domain, in which reference TRBV7-3 and TRBJ2-5 provide the parts outside the CDR3, is GAGVSQTPSNKVTEKGKYVELRCDPISGHTALYWYRQSLGQGPEFLIYFQGTGAADDSGLPNDRFFAVRPEGSVSTLKIQRTERGDSAVYLCASSLQDRETQYFGPGTRLLVL.

The V call is TRBV4-1, the J call TRBJ2-1; D is undetermined. This CDR3 has 16 residues. V dropped 0 bases and J dropped 2 bases, with 11 bases sitting between them. Germline lookup yields CDR1 MGHRA and CDR2 YSYEKL. CDR3 bases: TGCGCCAGCAGCCAAGAACTGGACCAAACCTACAATGAGCAGTTCTTC. The encoded protein is CASSQELDQTYNEQFF.

The rearrangement joins TRBV27 to TRBJ1-2, with D possibly being TRBD1 (5 bases). The CDR3 is 12 residues long. Trimming pared 3 bases from V and 6 bases from J, leaving 8 bases between. Germline V gives CDR1 MNHEY, CDR2 SMNVEV (reference sequence). The CDR3 coding sequence is TGTGCCAGCAGTTTTAGGGGTAATGGCTACACCTTC. This translates into CASSFRGNGYTF.

The chain carries TRBV12-3 or TRBV12-4 and TRBJ1-2; 10 positions agree with TRBD1. Unmatched junction bases numbered 7, after V lost 5 bases and J lost 4 bases. This CDR3 spans 15 amino acids. CDR3 DNA sequence: TGTGCCAGCAGTACTACGACAGGGGGCAGCTATGGCTACACCTTC. This gives the protein CASSTTTGGSYGYTF.

V is TRBV2 and J is TRBJ2-3; no reliable D call. There are 15 residues in the CDR3. The ends were cut back, 7 bases at V and 3 bases at J, with 17 bases in the middle. In germline, CDR1 is SNHLY, CDR2 FYNNEI. This CDR3 reads CASKAGPSVTDTQYF. The CDR3 coding sequence is TGTGCCAGCAAGGCAGGCCCTAGTGTGACAGATACGCAGTATTTT.

This clonotype turned up a few times. The chain combines TRBV18 with TRBJ2-7; D is tentatively TRBD1 or TRBD2 (5 bases each). The CDR3 is made up of 14 amino acids. The germline V gene encodes CDR1 KGHSH and CDR2 LQKENI. Trimming left V 3 bases short and J 4 bases short, with 13 bases between. The CDR3 region has the DNA TGTGCCAGCTCACCCGGGACCCCCAGGTACGAGCAGTACGTC. It codes for CASSPGTPRYEQYV.

V usage is TRBV6-1 and J usage is TRBJ2-5; 8 nucleotides line up with TRBD1. Trimming removed 6 bases from V and 5 bases from J; junction bases left unmatched: 11. Germline V lookup: CDR1 MNHNS, CDR2 SASEGT. This CDR3 is built from 15 residues. The CDR3 nucleotides are TGTGCCAGCAGCTCTACGACAGGGGTATTGGAGACCCAGTACTTC. Translated, it gives CASSSTTGVLETQYF.

This clonotype was counted many times. V gene TRBV19 combines with J gene TRBJ2-2; D is ambiguous. Trimming stripped 5 bases from V and 7 bases from J, with 8 bases between. Germline CDR1 reads LNHDA; CDR2 reads SQIVND (reference sequence). The CDR3 spans 12 residues. The CDR3 coding sequence is TGTGCCAGTAGTCTTCAAATCGGGGAGCTGTTTTTT. Translating it yields CASSLQIGELFF.

This chain links TRBV7-6 with TRBJ2-7; D possibly corresponds to TRBD1 (6 bases). V was pared by 4 bases and J by 0 bases, with 22 bases between. CDR3 length: 18 amino acids. CDR1 and CDR2 (germline): SGHVS, FNYEAQ. CDR3 region: CASSSLWDTQPPSYEQYF. CDR3 DNA: TGTGCCAGCAGCTCTTTATGGGACACCCAACCCCCCTCCTACGAGCAGTACTTC.

This chain uses TRBV12-3 or TRBV12-4 with TRBJ2-3, with 10 bases lining up with TRBD2. V shed 5 bases and J 6 bases; nucleotides not matched to a gene: 8. This CDR3 spans 15 amino acids. Here the CDR3 DNA reads TGTGCCAGCAGTGAAGCGGGGGGGCCTAGCGATACGCAGTATTTT. It yields the protein CASSEAGGPSDTQYF.